This TCR beta chain is drawn from a study of identical twins. This clonotype was seen just once. TCRdb independently ran MiXCR on the 5' RACE reads; one entry per CDR3 protein. The sample records hundreds of thousands of distinct CDR3 sequences, roughly 24% being singletons. This CDR3 region has 12 residues. Germline V gives CDR1 KGHSH, CDR2 LQKENI. With 3 bases removed from V and 8 bases from J, the gap between germline ends came to 10 bases. The sample was also reused in another study, on T cells expressing NK-cell markers.

What was sequenced was CD4+ T cells sorted from blood. The chain couples TRBV18 to TRBJ1-2, with a weak D call TRBD1 (6 bases). The source of this sequence is a young woman in good health. The CDR3 DNA is TGTGCCAGCTCACCGAACAGGGCAGGCTACACCTTC. Protein: CASSPNRAGYTF.